This entry lists 16 T cell receptor beta chains sequenced from one sample in a study of T-cell reconstitution after alpha-beta-depleted transplantation in children. A TCRbeta library incorporating unique molecular identifiers was prepared. TCRdb redid the calling of the PCR reads with MiXCR, one entry per CDR3 protein. The sample lists 200,000 to 300,000 distinct CDR3 sequences, 20% to 30% occurring once. The material sequenced was PBMCs, mostly from graft donor cells, taken 360 days after TCRalphabeta/CD19-depleted stem cell transplant. These receptors were collected from a female patient younger than 10 who had a stem cell transplant for congenital amegakaryocytic thrombocytopenia, so the T cells may come from the graft donor.

The sample holds many counts of this clonotype. This chain's CDR3 is CSVASSSYEQYF. DNA for the CDR3: TGCAGCGTTGCTAGCTCCTCCTACGAGCAGTACTTC. J is TRBJ2-7 and V is TRBV29-1, with D maybe TRBD2 (5 bases). This CDR3 is 12 amino acids long. CDR1 and CDR2 (germline): SQVTM, ANQGSEA. V dropped 4 bases and J dropped 0 bases, with 7 bases sitting between them.

This clonotype was detected only a few times. The chain links TRBV5-4 to TRBJ2-7; 14 bases are shared with TRBD2. Germline loops: CDR1 SGHNT, CDR2 YYREEE (reference sequence). V trimming: 3 bases; J trimming: 4 bases; junction bases outside the gene matches: 21. The CDR3 loop spans 21 amino acids. The CDR3 DNA sequence: TGTGCCAGCAGCTGGACTCGACTAGCGGGAGGGCTCCCACTACTCTTGTACGAGCAGTACTTC. It encodes CASSWTRLAGGLPLLLYEQYF. Together with reference TRBV5-4 and TRBJ2-7, the CDR3 gives the full variable domain: ETGVTQSPTHLIKTRGQQVTLRCSSQSGHNTVSWYQQALGQGPQFIFQYYREEENGRGNFPPRFSGLQFPNYSSELNVNALELDDSALYLCASSWTRLAGGLPLLLYEQYFGPGTRLTVT.

In this sample, this clonotype turned up a few times. V is TRBV29-1 and J is TRBJ1-4; no clear D. The length of the CDR3 is 18 residues. V lost 4 bases and J 3 bases, leaving 24 bases between the germline ends. From germline, CDR1 is SQVTM and CDR2 ANQGSEA. The CDR3 nucleotides read TGCAGCGTTGTGCGGGATATTGTCGCAACTGTCTCTAATGAAAAACTGTTTTTT. Translating gives CSVVRDIVATVSNEKLFF.

The chain recombines TRBV20-1 with TRBJ2-7; maybe TRBD2 (7 bases). The CDR3 is 12 residues long. Deletions cut 7 bases from V and 2 bases from J, with 12 bases between. Per the germline V gene, CDR1 is DFQATT and CDR2 is SNEGSKA (reference sequence). The CDR3 DNA sequence: TGCAGTGGCGGGGGCTCAACCTACGAGCAGTACTTC. It is translated as CSGGGSTYEQYF.

V and J are TRBV7-2 and TRBJ2-1; TRBD1 matches at 9 bases. V lost 5 bases and J lost 6; bases outside the gene matches: 11. The CDR3 loop spans 16 amino acids. Germline CDR1 and CDR2: SGHTA and FQGNSA. CDR3 residues: CASSLVGTGIINEQFF. The CDR3 DNA is TGTGCCAGCAGCCTTGTGGGGACAGGGATCATCAATGAGCAGTTCTTC.

The chain links TRBV3-1 to TRBJ1-1; tentative D call: TRBD1 (6 bases). Trimming left V 3 bases short and J 3 bases short, with 14 bases between. There are 15 residues in the CDR3. Germline V gene sequence: CDR1 LGHDT, CDR2 YNNKEL (reference sequence). CDR3 in amino acids: CASSQTARGDTEAFF. The CDR3 DNA reads TGTGCCAGCAGCCAGACTGCGAGGGGGGACACTGAAGCTTTCTTT.

The chain couples TRBV4-1 to TRBJ2-7; 11 nucleotides align to TRBD2. J lost 3 bases, V lost 1 base, and 20 bases had no gene match. Germline V gene data show CDR1 as MGHRA and CDR2 as YSYEKL. The CDR3 runs to 21 residues. The DNA for the CDR3 is TGCGCCAGCAGCCAAGGGAGGCCACTAGCGGGAGTCTCCTATCCTGGCTACGAGCAGTACTTC. As protein: CASSQGRPLAGVSYPGYEQYF.

This clonotype was observed a few times. The V call is TRBV4-1, the J call TRBJ1-1; D perhaps matches TRBD1 (5 bases). V was clipped by 2 bases and J by 1 base, with 8 bases between them. The CDR3 length is 14 residues. Per germline, CDR1 MGHRA and CDR2 YSYEKL. The CDR3 protein is CASSQRGENTEAFF. CDR3 in DNA: TGCGCCAGCAGCCAAAGGGGTGAGAACACTGAAGCTTTCTTT.

This clonotype was seen a few times. The rearrangement joins TRBV12-3 or TRBV12-4 to TRBJ1-2; TRBD1 agrees at 10 bases. The CDR3 contains 13 residues. J gave up 8 bases and V 6 bases, and 6 bases lay outside the gene matches. Here the CDR3 reads CASSLDRGHGYTF. CDR3 nucleotides: TGTGCCAGCAGCCTCGACAGGGGGCACGGCTACACCTTC.

This clonotype has a handful of counts. The CDR3 protein is CASSHLTAGALNTGELFF. CDR3 bases: TGCGCCAGCAGCCACCTCACCGCGGGGGCTCTGAACACCGGGGAGCTGTTTTTT. The gene calls are TRBV4-1 and TRBJ2-2, with D possibly matching TRBD2 (7 bases). This CDR3 spans 18 amino acids. CDR1 MGHRA and CDR2 YSYEKL come from the germline V gene. V was cut by 3 bases and J by 1 base, with 18 bases left in between.

The gene calls are TRBV6-1 and TRBJ2-4; 7 bases fit TRBD1. The CDR3 extends over 14 amino acids. Trimming took 11 bases from V and 7 from J; bases not matched to a gene: 14. Germline V CDR1 and CDR2: MNHNS, SASEGT. The CDR3 reads CASLVDTRGNIQYF. CDR3 nucleotide sequence: TGTGCCTCCCTAGTTGATACCAGGGGGAACATTCAGTACTTC.

This clonotype was seen only once. The chain links TRBV12-3 or TRBV12-4 to TRBJ1-2; 8 nucleotides agree with TRBD1. The CDR3 runs to 14 residues. V trimming: 6 bases; J trimming: 2 bases; junction bases outside the gene matches: 5. CDR3 nucleotide sequence: TGTGCCAGCAGCCCAGGGGGCGTGAACTATGGCTACACCTTC. This sequence encodes CASSPGGVNYGYTF.

V usage is TRBV12-3 or TRBV12-4 and J usage is TRBJ2-3, with a weak D call TRBD2 (6 bases). This CDR3 is built from 16 residues. With 3 bases removed from V and 1 base from J, the gap between germline ends came to 14 bases. In DNA form, the CDR3 reads TGTGCCAGCAGTTTGCGCGGGGAGTGGGGCACAGATACGCAGTATTTT. Protein: CASSLRGEWGTDTQYF.

The chain recombines TRBV7-3 with TRBJ2-3; unclear D gene. Germline-derived CDR1 and CDR2 are SGHTA and FQGTGA. This CDR3 contains 14 residues. Trimming stripped 3 bases from V and 0 bases from J, with 7 bases between. This CDR3 reads CASSFAPSTDTQYF. The CDR3 DNA follows: TGTGCCAGCAGCTTTGCCCCTAGCACAGATACGCAGTATTTT.

In this sample, this clonotype turned up a few times. The chain couples TRBV10-3 to TRBJ2-5; 8 bases match TRBD1. CDR1 and CDR2 from the germline V gene are ENHRY and SYGVKD. Trimming removed 6 bases from V and 1 base from J; junction bases left unmatched: 7. This CDR3 spans 15 amino acids. CDR3 amino acids: CAIRGDRLPQETQYF. The CDR3 nucleotides read TGTGCCATCAGGGGGGACAGGTTACCCCAAGAGACCCAGTACTTC.

The chain joins TRBV20-1 to TRBJ2-7; D call uncertain. Trimming pared 4 bases from V and 4 bases from J, leaving 8 bases between. CDR1 is DFQATT, CDR2 SNEGSKA, per germline (reference sequence). There are 11 residues in the CDR3. The CDR3 DNA reads as TGCAGTGCTAAGGTTGGGTACGAGCAGTACTTC. Its protein product is CSAKVGYEQYF.